This T cell receptor (beta chain) was recorded in a study of cytomegalovirus exposure and HLA in healthy donors (dated by TCRdb to the late 2010s). Study-level background: According to an earlier analysis of 587 of the donors, some 180 million T cells yielded 90 million to 140 million unique TCR beta sequences and approximately 300 Gb of sequence data. Of the approximately 400 genotyped donors, around 81% fell in the genetic ancestry cluster associated with self-reported Caucasian donors. The later analysis used no new phenotypic data to find candidate immune exposures, relying instead on TCR beta sequences and their occurrence across donors. To predict cytomegalovirus infection status, the study combined high-throughput TCR immunosequencing, statistical association of individual TCRs with disease status, and machine learning. In a later genetic analysis, genome-wide SNP genotypes for about 55% of the roughly 670 donors were used, and that subset was treated as a discovery cohort. Both class I and class II loci were covered by HLA typing, at four-digit resolution. To study patterns of TCR occurrence, a later analysis re-analyzed previously published TCR beta repertoires from 600 to 750 donors and added high-resolution HLA genotyping. In an earlier analysis of 587 of the donors, high-throughput TCR beta sequencing was used to judge whether each TCR beta V gene segment behaved as functional or pseudogenic. In addition to the first cohort of 650 to 800 subjects, a separate validation cohort of 130 or so different subjects was used. Donor age, sex, ethnicity and CMV serostatus were compiled together with the repertoire data. The number of typed donors differed by locus: roughly 620-640 for A, B, C, DRB1 and DQB1; approximately 520 for DQA1; about 600 for DPA1; and about 470 for DPB1. Using immunosequencing, the study profiled T cell repertoires from roughly 650 subjects and related those repertoires to cytomegalovirus serostatus. All discovery cohort repertoires had been generated using a single sequencing platform. Because of strong linkage in the cohort, five DR-DQ haplotypes were treated as single units for association and clustering. Across some 400 genotyped donors of the cohort, an average of about 240,000 unique TCR beta nucleotide sequences per donor were sequenced, and around 19% of those sequences were non-productive. An early release that covered about 600 HLA-typed donors contained 300 to 350 gigabases of sequencing data and approximately 85 million unique TCR sequences. The study aimed to test whether cataloging public T cell receptors could reveal signatures of past pathogen exposure.

The CDR3 runs 14 amino acids, cysteine and phenylalanine included. The DNA shown is the 42-base CDR3, in frame from base 1. The junction shows trimming of 6 bases on V and 5 bases on J, plus 16 bases between the germline ends. From the germline V gene, CDR1 is SGHTA and CDR2 is FQGNSA. What the work shows at the level of the full study, not this receptor alone: In a later genetic analysis, a missense DCLRE1C variant was associated with V-gene and J-gene trimming of TCR beta chains, and the association was replicated in an independent cohort. The presence/absence analyses assumed that sequencing depth was roughly uniform across donors, and that assumption may not be true. A further reported finding was that TCR beta sequences accurately predicted the HLA-A and HLA-B alleles for most subjects in the first cohort. For the cohort, immune exposure information was limited to CMV serostatus. Because the 87-base-pair reads could not distinguish some IMGT-functional V segments, including TRBV6-2 and TRBV6-3, those segments were excluded. In a later analysis, TCR association rates were found to vary across HLA loci, with the most associated TCRs seen for DRB1 alleles and the fewest for HLA-C alleles. According to a later analysis, most CMV-associated TCR beta chains appeared to be HLA-restricted, and the HLA associations seemed to be driven largely by CMV exposure. The cohort was sequenced for TCR beta chains only, and without alpha or paired-chain data the features that could be detected were limited. In an earlier analysis of fewer than 700 of the donors, most TCR beta V segments appeared in productive rearrangements about 87% or about 30% of the time, broadly matching IMGT annotations. At a false discovery rate of 0.05, a later analysis linked 16,000 or so TCR beta sequences to specific HLA alleles. A later analysis found that HLA-associated TCR beta chains were more clonally expanded and had lower generation probabilities than equally common non-associated chains. Linkage disequilibrium might explain the correlated functional status among segregating V segments, but an unknown experimental factor could not be ruled out. The sequencing pipeline was judged likely to have produced a cluster of highly shared sequence variants as a technical artifact. In a later genetic analysis, fewer N-insertions in productive TCRs were reported among donors in an Asian-associated ancestry cluster than the approximately 710-donor mean. It was suggested by the authors that the approach could potentially be generalized to other disease states and immunological phenotypes. Because HLA typing was unavailable for some donors at each locus, only the typed subset was used in association tests. In vitro tests confirmed that a few of the cytomegalovirus-associated TCR beta chains recognize cytomegalovirus antigens. The classifier was reported to diagnose cytomegalovirus status with high specificity and sensitivity in both the original cohort and the validation cohort. The earlier analysis of 587 of the donors excluded some 15 rarely observed V segments, including chromosome 9 orphons, because counts were too low. Assigning TCR associations to individual alleles was difficult when HLA alleles, especially DR and DQ, strongly co-occurred. Across donors, most TCR sequences were observed very rarely, whereas some public TCRs were present in many individuals. The study gave a list of roughly 150 TCR beta chains associated with cytomegalovirus. A later analysis reported that several top co-occurrence clusters appeared linked to parvovirus B19, influenza, CMV and Epstein-Barr virus.

Remarks on this clone: It lacks a known antigen. There are no base qualities to consult, and no much larger clone falls within one base.

In total, just over 650 healthy bone marrow donors made up the cohort. All cohort members were sampled while nominally healthy, although unrecorded immune exposures were likely present. The donor was CMV seropositive and was included in the group of approximately 300 seropositive cohort members. Every donor gave a peripheral blood sample, and the peripheral blood mononuclear cells from that sample were used for TCR beta sequencing. Genomic DNA was extracted from the blood cell samples with the Qiagen DNeasy Blood Extraction Kit. Library construction relied on the immunoSEQ multiplex PCR assay. For the multiplex PCR, a mixture combining 60 forward primers for TCR Vbeta segments and 13 reverse primers for TCR Jbeta segments was used. Amplification of the CDR3 region of rearranged TCR beta genes was performed with a multiplex PCR assay on genomic DNA. Amplified TCR beta libraries were sequenced as 87-base-pair reads on the Illumina HiSeq System. The authors' pipeline ran thus. In a later analysis, approximately 74 million unique TCR beta chains were counted across the approximately 620 repertoires, and around 10 million of these chains were shared by at least two donors. To remove PCR and sequencing errors, raw reads were error-corrected and collapsed into unique sequences using a nearest-neighbor algorithm that merged closely related sequences. Alignment of CDR3 sequences to IMGT reference sequences was used to assign V, D and J gene segments. For a sequence to be retained, a match of at least six nucleotides to both a V gene segment and a J gene segment was required. Rearrangements were called productive when the CDR3 lacked stop codons and stayed in frame with V and J; all others were non-productive. CDR3 was defined by IMGT convention, running from the second conserved V-encoded cysteine to the conserved J-encoded phenylalanine. The earlier analysis of 587 of the donors excluded sequences that lacked an unambiguous match to a single V gene segment. An earlier analysis of around 600 of the donors classified V segments as functional when productive rearrangements were above 56.7% and as segregating when the standard deviation between donors was above 5%. A statistical classification framework was built for diagnosing cytomegalovirus status from the catalog of TCR beta chain sequences. In a later analysis, TCR nucleotide sequences were compared against IMGT/GENE-DB human TR gene sequences so that V and J genes could be assigned. A later analysis assigned CDR3 sequences and most-parsimonious VDJ recombination scenarios with the TCRdist pipeline. In a later analysis, every TCR beta chain was defined by the combination of its CDR3 amino acid sequence and its V-gene family, and reads without a unique V-gene family were dropped. A later analysis removed several hundred highly shared, low-generation-probability nucleotide sequences to deal with suspected cross-contamination and a sequencing artifact. In a later analysis, a clonal expansion index for each public chain was calculated from normalized within-repertoire ranks of inferred template counts. In a later analysis, generation probabilities were computed using a VDJ recombination model fitted to out-of-frame rearrangements, and the results were checked against IGoR. In a later analysis, hypergeometric tests were used to score TCR-TCR, TCR-HLA and TCR-CMV co-occurrence, with a repertoire-size bias correction applied to TCR pairs. In a later analysis, false discovery rates were estimated by permuting HLA or CMV assignments 20 times. A later analysis grouped co-occurring TCRs with DBSCAN, adding TCRdist sequence similarity when clustering within HLA-allele-positive subsets. For co-occurrence clustering, repertoires with fewer than 30,000 or more than 120,000 public chains were excluded, along with roughly five repertoires with anomalous nucleotide sharing. As stored in TCRdb, this immuneACCESS dataset retains in-frame rearrangements with V and J assigned. A fraction of the clones does not appear; measured against another copy, unresolved V genes explain less than half of the discrepancy, and the remainder lacks a known reason. The DNA was the basis for D and trimming; V, J and clone size are from that table. The sample table lists about 82,000 clones, more than 60% of them with a count of one. The ten top clones hold around 6% of the sample.

Source material: PBMCs. The TCR sequence derives from a male donor in good health and CMV-seropositive. This sequence uses TRBV7-2 and TRBJ1-2, and perhaps TRBD1 as D gene, on 5 matching bases. The CDR3 here reads CASRAGSKFYGYTF. The sequenced DNA is TGTGCCAGCAGGGCAGGGTCTAAATTTTATGGCTACACCTTC. This CDR3, with the reference TRBV7-2 and TRBJ1-2 proteins standing in past its ends, gives the full variable domain GAGVSQSPSNKVTEKGKDVELRCDPISGHTALYWYRQSLGQGLEFLIYFQGNSAPDKSGLPSDRFSAERTGGSVSTLTIQRTQQEDSAVYLCASRAGSKFYGYTFGSGTRLTVV.